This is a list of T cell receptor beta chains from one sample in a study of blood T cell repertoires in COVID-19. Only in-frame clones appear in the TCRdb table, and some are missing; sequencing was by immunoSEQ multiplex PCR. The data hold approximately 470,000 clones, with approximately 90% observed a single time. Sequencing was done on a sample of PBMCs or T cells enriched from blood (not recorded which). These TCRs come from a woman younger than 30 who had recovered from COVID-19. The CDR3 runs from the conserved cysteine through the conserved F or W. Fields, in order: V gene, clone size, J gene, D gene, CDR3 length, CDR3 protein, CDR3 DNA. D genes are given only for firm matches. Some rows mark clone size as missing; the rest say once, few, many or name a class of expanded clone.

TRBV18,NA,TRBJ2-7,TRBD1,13,CASSPGTGDEQYF,TGTGCCAGCTCACCTGGGACAGGGGACGAGCAGTACTTC
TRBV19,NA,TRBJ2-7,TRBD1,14,CASSATGVSHEQYF,TGTGCCAGTAGTGCGACAGGGGTATCTCACGAGCAGTACTTC
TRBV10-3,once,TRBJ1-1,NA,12,CATSGVNTEAFF,TGTGCCACCTCCGGGGTGAACACTGAAGCTTTCTTT
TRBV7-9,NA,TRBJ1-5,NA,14,CASSLDASNQPQHF,TGTGCCAGCAGCTTAGATGCGAGCAATCAGCCCCAGCATTTT
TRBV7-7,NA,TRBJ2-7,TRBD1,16,CASSSRKPGQGYEQYF,TGTGCTAGCAGCTCAAGGAAGCCGGGACAGGGCTACGAGCAGTACTTC
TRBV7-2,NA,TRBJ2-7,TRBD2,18,CASSLWASGGAFVNEQYF,TGTGCCAGCAGCTTGTGGGCTAGCGGGGGGGCCTTTGTGAACGAGCAGTACTTC
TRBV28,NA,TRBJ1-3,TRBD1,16,CATLPTGTGIGNTIYF,TGTGCCACCCTTCCTACCGGGACAGGGATAGGAAACACCATATATTTT
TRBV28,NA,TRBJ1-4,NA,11,CASSLGTELFF,TGTGCCAGCAGTTTGGGCACTGAACTGTTTTTT
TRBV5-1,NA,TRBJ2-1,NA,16,CASSPGQGGFYNEQFF,TGCGCCAGCAGCCCTGGACAGGGAGGGTTCTACAATGAGCAGTTCTTC
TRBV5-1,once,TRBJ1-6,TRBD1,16,CASSPRGDRVDSPLHF,TGCGCCAGCAGCCCGCGGGGGGACAGGGTTGATTCACCCCTCCACTTT
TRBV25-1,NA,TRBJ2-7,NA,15,CASSEYPADSYEQYF,TGTGCCAGCAGTGAATACCCGGCGGACTCCTACGAGCAGTACTTC
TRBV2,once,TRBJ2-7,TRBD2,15,CASRGLAGYFHEQYF,TGTGCCAGCAGAGGACTAGCGGGGTATTTCCACGAGCAGTACTTC
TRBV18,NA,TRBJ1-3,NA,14,CASSPTGIGNTIYF,TGTGCCAGCTCGCCCACAGGAATTGGAAACACCATATATTTT
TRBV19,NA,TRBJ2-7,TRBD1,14,CASRGQGASNEQYF,TGTGCCTCAAGAGGACAGGGGGCGTCAAACGAGCAGTACTTC
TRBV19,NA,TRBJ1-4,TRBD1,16,CASSQRVGQGNEKLFF,TGTGCCAGTAGCCAAAGGGTGGGACAGGGTAATGAAAAACTGTTTTTT
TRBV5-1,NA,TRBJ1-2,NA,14,CASSLRQEDYGYTF,TGCGCCAGCAGCTTGAGACAGGAGGATTATGGCTACACCTTC
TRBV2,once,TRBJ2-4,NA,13,CASTWEAKNIQYF,TGTGCCAGCACCTGGGAGGCCAAAAACATTCAGTACTTC
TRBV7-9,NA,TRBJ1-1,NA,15,CASSLVRGEDTEAFF,TGTGCCAGCAGCTTAGTGCGGGGGGAGGACACTGAAGCTTTCTTT
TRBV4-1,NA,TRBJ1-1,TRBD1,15,CASSQAGQGHTEAFF,TGCGCCAGCAGCCAGGCTGGACAGGGTCACACTGAAGCTTTCTTT
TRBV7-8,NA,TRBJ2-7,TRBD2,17,CASSLNPTSGGYYEQYF,TGTGCCAGCAGCTTAAACCCGACTAGCGGGGGGTACTACGAGCAGTACTTC
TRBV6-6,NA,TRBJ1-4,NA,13,CASSQTQLEKLFF,TGTGCCAGCAGCCAAACTCAACTAGAAAAACTGTTTTTT
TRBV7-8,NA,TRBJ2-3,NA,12,CASSPGTDTQYF,TGTGCCAGCAGCCCAGGGACAGATACGCAGTATTTT
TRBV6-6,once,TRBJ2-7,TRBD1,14,CASSSWDRSYEQYF,TGTGCCAGCAGTTCTTGGGACAGATCCTACGAGCAGTACTTC
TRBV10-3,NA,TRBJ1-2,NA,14,CAISEAAGDEDYTF,TGTGCCATCAGTGAGGCTGCCGGAGATGAGGACTACACCTTC
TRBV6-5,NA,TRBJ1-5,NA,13,CASSPSSGQPQHF,TGTGCCAGCAGTCCCTCTTCGGGACAGCCCCAGCATTTT
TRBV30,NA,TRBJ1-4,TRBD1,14,CAWRPTGDEEKLFF,TGTGCCTGGAGGCCGACAGGGGATGAAGAAAAACTGTTTTTT
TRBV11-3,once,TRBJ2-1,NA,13,CASSVGLSNEQFF,TGTGCCAGCAGCGTAGGACTCTCCAATGAGCAGTTCTTC
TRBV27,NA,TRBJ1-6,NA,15,CASSPRQDDNSPLHF,TGTGCCAGCAGTCCAAGACAGGACGACAATTCACCCCTCCACTTT
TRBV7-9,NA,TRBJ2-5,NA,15,CASSPGRDFKETQYF,TGTGCCAGCAGCCCCGGTCGGGACTTTAAAGAGACCCAGTACTTC
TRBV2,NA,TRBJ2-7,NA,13,CASSIQTGSEQYF,TGTGCCAGCAGTATTCAAACAGGGTCCGAGCAGTACTTC
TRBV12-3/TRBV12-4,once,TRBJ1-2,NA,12,CASSRGGGDYTF,TGTGCCAGCAGTCGGGGTGGCGGGGACTACACCTTC
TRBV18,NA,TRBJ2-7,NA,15,CASSPEISTVDKQYF,TGTGCCAGCTCACCGGAAATATCTACGGTCGACAAGCAGTACTTC
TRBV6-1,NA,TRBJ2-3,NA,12,CASSESGDTQYF,TGTGCCAGCAGTGAATCAGGGGATACGCAGTATTTT
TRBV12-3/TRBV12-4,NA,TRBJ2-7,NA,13,CASSFQRIYEQYF,TGTGCCAGCAGTTTCCAGCGGATTTACGAGCAGTACTTC
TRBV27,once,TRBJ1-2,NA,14,CASSLGGSNYGYTF,TGTGCCAGCAGTTTAGGCGGCTCTAACTATGGCTACACCTTC
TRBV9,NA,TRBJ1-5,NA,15,CASSVDGVGNQPQHF,TGTGCCAGCAGCGTGGACGGGGTGGGCAATCAGCCCCAGCATTTT
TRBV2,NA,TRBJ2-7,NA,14,CASAWTAPLYEQYF,TGTGCCAGCGCTTGGACTGCCCCCCTCTACGAGCAGTACTTC
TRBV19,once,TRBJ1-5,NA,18,CASSIPPWESGEGQPQHF,TGTGCCAGTAGCATCCCCCCCTGGGAAAGCGGGGAGGGCCAGCCCCAGCATTTT
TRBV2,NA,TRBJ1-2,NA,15,CASSEAPGISYGYTF,TGTGCCAGCAGTGAAGCCCCAGGGATCAGCTATGGCTACACCTTC
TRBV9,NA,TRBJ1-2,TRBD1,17,CASSPQDRDRPNYGYTF,TGTGCCAGCAGCCCCCAGGACAGGGACCGGCCTAACTATGGCTACACCTTC
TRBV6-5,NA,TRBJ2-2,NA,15,CASSQTLGATGELFF,TGTGCCAGCAGCCAGACCCTGGGGGCGACCGGGGAGCTGTTTTTT
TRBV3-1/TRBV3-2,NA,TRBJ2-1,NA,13,CASSRAGAYEQFF,TGTGCCAGCAGCCGGGCGGGGGCGTATGAGCAGTTCTTC
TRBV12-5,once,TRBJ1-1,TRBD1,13,CASALTGSTEAFF,TGTGCTAGTGCCCTGACAGGGTCCACTGAAGCTTTCTTT
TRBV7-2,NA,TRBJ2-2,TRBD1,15,CASSLTGGWVGELFF,TGTGCCAGCAGCTTAACAGGGGGCTGGGTCGGGGAGCTGTTTTTT
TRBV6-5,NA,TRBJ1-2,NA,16,CASSYSVIPANYGYTF,TGTGCCAGCAGTTACTCGGTGATACCAGCTAACTATGGCTACACCTTC
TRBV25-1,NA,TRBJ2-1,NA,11,CASSVTNEQFF,TGTGCCAGCAGTGTTACAAATGAGCAGTTCTTC
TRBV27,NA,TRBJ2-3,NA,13,CASSFYPGFKQYF,TGTGCCAGCAGTTTTTATCCAGGGTTCAAGCAGTATTTT
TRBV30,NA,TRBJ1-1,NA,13,CAWRDSLNTEAFF,TGTGCCTGGAGGGACAGCTTGAACACTGAAGCTTTCTTT